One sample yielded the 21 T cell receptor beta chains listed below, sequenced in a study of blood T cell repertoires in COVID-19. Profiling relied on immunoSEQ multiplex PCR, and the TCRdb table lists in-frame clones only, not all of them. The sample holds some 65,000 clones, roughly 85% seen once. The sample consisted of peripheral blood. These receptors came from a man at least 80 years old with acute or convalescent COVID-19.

The CDR3 region has the DNA TGTGCCTCCTCGCCCGGCGGAACTAATGAAAAACTGTTTTTT. Translating gives CASSPGGTNEKLFF. This chain links TRBV30 with TRBJ1-4, with D uncertain. V was clipped by 7 bases and J by 1 base, with 13 bases between them. Germline CDR1 and CDR2: GTSNPN and SVGIG (reference sequence). This CDR3 is built from 14 residues.

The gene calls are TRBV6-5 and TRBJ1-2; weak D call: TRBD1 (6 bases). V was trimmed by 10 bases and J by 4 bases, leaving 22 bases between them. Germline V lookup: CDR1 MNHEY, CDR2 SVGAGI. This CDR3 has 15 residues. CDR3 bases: TGTGCCACACATGCAAGCAGAGACAGGTTCTATGGCTACACCTTC. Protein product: CATHASRDRFYGYTF.

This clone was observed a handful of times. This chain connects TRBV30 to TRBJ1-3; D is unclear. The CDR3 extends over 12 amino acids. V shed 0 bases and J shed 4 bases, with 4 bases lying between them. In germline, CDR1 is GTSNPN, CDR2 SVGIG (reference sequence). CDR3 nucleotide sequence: TGTGCCTGGAGTGTCCAGGGAAACACCATATATTTT. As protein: CAWSVQGNTIYF.

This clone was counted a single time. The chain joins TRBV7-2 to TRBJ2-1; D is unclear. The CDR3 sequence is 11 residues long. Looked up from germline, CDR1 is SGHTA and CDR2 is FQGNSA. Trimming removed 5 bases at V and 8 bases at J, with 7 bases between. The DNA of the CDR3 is TGTGCCAGCAGCCCCTTAGATGAGCAGTTCTTC. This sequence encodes CASSPLDEQFF.

CDR3 loop: CASSLVLAGLGETQYF. The DNA of the CDR3 is TGTGCCAGCAGCTTAGTACTAGCGGGGTTGGGGGAGACCCAGTACTTC. The rearrangement joins TRBV5-6 to TRBJ2-5, with TRBD2 matching over 10 bases. Trimming at V came to 2 bases and at J to 5 bases, leaving 9 bases not matched to a gene. Germline V gene lookup returns CDR1 SGHDT and CDR2 YYEEEE. The CDR3 runs to 16 residues.

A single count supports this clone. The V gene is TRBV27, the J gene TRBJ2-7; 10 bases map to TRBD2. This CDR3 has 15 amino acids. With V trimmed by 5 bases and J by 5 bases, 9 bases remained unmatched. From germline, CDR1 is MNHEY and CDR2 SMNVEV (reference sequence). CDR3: CASSPRGLAKDEQYF. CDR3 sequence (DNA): TGTGCCAGCAGTCCTAGGGGACTAGCGAAGGACGAGCAGTACTTC.

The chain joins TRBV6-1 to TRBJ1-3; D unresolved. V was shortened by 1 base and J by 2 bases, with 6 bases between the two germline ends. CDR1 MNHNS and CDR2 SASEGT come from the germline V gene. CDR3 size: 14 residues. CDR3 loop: CASSEGQTGNTIYF. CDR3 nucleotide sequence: TGTGCCAGCAGTGAAGGGCAGACTGGAAACACCATATATTTT.

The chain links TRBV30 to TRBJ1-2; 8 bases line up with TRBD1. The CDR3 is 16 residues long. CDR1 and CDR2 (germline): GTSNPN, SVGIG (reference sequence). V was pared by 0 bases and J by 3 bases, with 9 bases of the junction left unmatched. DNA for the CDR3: TGTGCCTGGAGTGTCCCCGGACAGGGATGGGACTATGGCTACACCTTC. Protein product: CAWSVPGQGWDYGYTF.

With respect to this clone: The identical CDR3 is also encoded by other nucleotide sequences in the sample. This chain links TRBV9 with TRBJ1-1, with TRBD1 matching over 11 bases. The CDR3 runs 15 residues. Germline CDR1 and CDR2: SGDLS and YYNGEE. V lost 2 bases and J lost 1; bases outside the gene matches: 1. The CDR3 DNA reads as TGTGCCAGCAGCGTCGGGACAGGGGGGAACACTGAAGCTTTCTTT. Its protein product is CASSVGTGGNTEAFF.

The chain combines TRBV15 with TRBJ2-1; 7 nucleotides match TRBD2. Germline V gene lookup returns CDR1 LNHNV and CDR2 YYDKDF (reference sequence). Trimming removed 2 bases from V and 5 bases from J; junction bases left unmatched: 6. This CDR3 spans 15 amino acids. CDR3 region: CATSRRGAGDNEQFF. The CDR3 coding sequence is TGTGCCACCAGCAGACGCGGGGCGGGAGACAATGAGCAGTTCTTC.

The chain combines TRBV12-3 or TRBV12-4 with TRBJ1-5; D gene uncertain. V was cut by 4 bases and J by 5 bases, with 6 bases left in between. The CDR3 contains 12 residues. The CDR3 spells CASSYRDQPQHF. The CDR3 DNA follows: TGTGCCAGCAGTTATCGGGATCAGCCCCAGCATTTT.

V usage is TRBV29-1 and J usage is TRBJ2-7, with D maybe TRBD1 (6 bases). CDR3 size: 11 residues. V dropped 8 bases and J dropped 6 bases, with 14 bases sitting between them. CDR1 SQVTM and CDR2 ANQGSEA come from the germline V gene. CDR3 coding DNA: TGCAGCACCCACAGAGGGGGCGAGCAGTACTTC. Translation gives CSTHRGGEQYF.

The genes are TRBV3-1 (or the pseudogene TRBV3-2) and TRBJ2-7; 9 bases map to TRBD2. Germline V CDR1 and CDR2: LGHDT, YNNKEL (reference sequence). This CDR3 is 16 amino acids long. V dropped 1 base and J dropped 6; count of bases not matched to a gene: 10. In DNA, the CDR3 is TGTGCCAGCAGCCAAGGACCGGGACTAGCAGCCTCCGAGCAGTACTTC. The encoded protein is CASSQGPGLAASEQYF.

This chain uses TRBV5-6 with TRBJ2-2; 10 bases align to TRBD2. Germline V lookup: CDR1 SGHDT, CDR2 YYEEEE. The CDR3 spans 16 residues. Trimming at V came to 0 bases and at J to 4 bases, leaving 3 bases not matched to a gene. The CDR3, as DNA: TGTGCCAGCAGCTTGGCAGCGGGAGGGCGCACCGGGGAGCTGTTTTTT. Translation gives CASSLAAGGRTGELFF.

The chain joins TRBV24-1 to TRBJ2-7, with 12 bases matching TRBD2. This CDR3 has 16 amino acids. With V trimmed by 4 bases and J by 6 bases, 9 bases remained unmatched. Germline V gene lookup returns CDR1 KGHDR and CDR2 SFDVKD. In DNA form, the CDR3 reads TGTGCCACCAGTGAGGGTCGACTAGCGGGAGTCTCCGAGCAGTACTTC. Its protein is CATSEGRLAGVSEQYF.

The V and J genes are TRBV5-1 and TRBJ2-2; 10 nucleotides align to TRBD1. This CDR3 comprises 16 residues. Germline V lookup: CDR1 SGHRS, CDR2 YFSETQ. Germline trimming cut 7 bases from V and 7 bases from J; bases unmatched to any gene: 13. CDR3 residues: CASYLGTGARSGELFF. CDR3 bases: TGCGCCAGCTACCTCGGGACAGGGGCAAGAAGCGGGGAGCTGTTTTTT.

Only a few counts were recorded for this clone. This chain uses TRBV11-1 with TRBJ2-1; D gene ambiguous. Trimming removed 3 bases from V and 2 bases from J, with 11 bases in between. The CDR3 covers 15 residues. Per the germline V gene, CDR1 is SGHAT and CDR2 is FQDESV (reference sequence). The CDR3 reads CASSFRTPPYNEQFF. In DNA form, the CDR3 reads TGTGCCAGCAGCTTCAGAACCCCTCCCTACAATGAGCAGTTCTTC.

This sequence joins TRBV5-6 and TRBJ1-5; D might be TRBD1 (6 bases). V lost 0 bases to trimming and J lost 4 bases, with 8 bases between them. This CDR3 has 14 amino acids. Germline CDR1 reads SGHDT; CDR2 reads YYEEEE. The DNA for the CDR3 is TGTGCCAGCAGCTTGGGACAGGTTAATCAGCCCCAGCATTTT. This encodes CASSLGQVNQPQHF.

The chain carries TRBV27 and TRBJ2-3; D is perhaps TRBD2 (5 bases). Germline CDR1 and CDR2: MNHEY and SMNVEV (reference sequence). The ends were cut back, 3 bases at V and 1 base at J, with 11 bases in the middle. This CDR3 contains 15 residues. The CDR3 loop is CASSLDFGGTDTQYF. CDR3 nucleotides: TGTGCCAGCAGTTTGGACTTCGGGGGCACAGATACGCAGTATTTT.

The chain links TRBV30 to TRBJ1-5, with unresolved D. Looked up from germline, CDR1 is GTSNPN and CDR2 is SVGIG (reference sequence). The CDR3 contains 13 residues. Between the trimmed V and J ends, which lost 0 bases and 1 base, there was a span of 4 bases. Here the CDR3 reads CAWSVASNQPQHF. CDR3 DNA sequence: TGTGCCTGGAGTGTGGCCAGCAATCAGCCCCAGCATTTT.

CDR3 sequence (DNA): TGTGCCTGGAGTGCCTTTCCCCTTTTGACAGGAGCGACAGAAGCTTTCTTT. Translated, it gives CAWSAFPLLTGATEAFF. The rearrangement links TRBV30 to TRBJ1-1; the D gene is possibly TRBD1 (6 bases). V was shortened by 1 base and J by 8 bases, with 26 bases between the two germline ends. Germline CDR1 reads GTSNPN; CDR2 reads SVGIG (reference sequence). The CDR3 has 17 residues.